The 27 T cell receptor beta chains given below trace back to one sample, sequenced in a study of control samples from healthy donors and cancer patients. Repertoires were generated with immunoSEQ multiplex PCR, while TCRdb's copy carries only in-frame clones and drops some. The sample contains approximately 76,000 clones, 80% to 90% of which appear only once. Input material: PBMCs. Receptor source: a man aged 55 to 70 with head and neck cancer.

The CDR3 DNA sequence: TGTGCCAGCAGTGAAGTGGGGTCGGCTTTCTTT. This translates into CASSEVGSAFF. This chain uses TRBV2 with TRBJ1-1; D unclear. Trimming took off 1 base at V and 11 bases at J, with 8 bases between the two ends. This CDR3 is built from 11 residues. Per the germline V gene, CDR1 is SNHLY and CDR2 is FYNNEI.

The CDR3: CASSDWFSYEQYF. The CDR3 bases are TGTGCCAGCAGTGATTGGTTCTCCTACGAGCAGTACTTC. The chain employs TRBV2 and TRBJ2-7; D gene uncertain. CDR3 length equals 13 residues. Germline CDR1 is SNHLY and CDR2 is FYNNEI. Deletions cut 3 bases from V and 0 bases from J, with 6 bases between.

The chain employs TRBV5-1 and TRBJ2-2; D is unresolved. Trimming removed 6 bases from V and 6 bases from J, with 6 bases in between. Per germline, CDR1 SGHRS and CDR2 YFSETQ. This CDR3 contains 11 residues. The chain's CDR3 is CASTIAGELFF. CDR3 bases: TGCGCCAGCACTATTGCCGGGGAGCTGTTTTTT.

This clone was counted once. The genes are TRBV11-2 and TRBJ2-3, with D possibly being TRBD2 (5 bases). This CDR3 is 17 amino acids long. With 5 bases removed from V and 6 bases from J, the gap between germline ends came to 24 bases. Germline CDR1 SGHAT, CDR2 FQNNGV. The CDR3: CASSPHRKEDRPDTQYF. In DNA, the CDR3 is TGTGCCAGCAGCCCCCACCGGAAGGAGGACCGCCCGGATACGCAGTATTTT.

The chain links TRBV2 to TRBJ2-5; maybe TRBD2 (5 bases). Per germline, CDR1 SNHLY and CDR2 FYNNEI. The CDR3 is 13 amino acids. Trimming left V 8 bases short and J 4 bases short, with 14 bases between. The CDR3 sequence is CASRQIGVETQYF. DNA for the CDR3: TGTGCCAGCCGACAAATCGGGGTAGAGACCCAGTACTTC.

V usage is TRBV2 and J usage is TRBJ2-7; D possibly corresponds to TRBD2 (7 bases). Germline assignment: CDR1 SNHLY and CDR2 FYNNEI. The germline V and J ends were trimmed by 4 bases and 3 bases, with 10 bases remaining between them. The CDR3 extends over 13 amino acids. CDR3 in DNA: TGTGCCAGCAGTGCGGGGGGCAACTACGAGCAGTACTTC. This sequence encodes CASSAGGNYEQYF.

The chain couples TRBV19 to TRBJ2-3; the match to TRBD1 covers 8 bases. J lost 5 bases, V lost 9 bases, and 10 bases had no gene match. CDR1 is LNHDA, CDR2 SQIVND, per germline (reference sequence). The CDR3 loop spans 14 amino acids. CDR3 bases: TGTGCCAGCAAGGACAGGGTTATTGGAGATACGCAGTATTTT. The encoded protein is CASKDRVIGDTQYF.

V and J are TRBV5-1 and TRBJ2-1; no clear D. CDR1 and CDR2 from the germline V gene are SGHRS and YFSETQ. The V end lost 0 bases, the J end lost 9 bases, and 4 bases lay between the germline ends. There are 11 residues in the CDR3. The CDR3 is CASSLGAEQFF. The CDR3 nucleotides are TGCGCCAGCAGCTTGGGGGCTGAGCAGTTCTTC.

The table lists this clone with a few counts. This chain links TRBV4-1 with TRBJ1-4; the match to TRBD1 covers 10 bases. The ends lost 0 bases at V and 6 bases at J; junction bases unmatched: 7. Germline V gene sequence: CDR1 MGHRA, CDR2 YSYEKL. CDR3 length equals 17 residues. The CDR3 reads CASSQDRRGTGDEKLFF. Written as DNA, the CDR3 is TGCGCCAGCAGCCAAGATAGGCGAGGGACAGGGGATGAAAAACTGTTTTTT.

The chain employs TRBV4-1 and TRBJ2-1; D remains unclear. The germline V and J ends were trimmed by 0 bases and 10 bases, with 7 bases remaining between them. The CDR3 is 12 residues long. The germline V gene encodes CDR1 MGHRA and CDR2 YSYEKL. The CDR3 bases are TGCGCCAGCAGCCAAGATCCATCCGAGCAGTTCTTC. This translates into CASSQDPSEQFF.

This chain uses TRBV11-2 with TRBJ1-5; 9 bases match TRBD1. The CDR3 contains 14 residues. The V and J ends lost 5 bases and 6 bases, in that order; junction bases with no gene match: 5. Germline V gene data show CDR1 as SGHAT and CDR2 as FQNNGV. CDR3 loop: CASSPDRGAQPQHF. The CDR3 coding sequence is TGTGCCAGCAGCCCTGACAGGGGGGCTCAGCCCCAGCATTTT.

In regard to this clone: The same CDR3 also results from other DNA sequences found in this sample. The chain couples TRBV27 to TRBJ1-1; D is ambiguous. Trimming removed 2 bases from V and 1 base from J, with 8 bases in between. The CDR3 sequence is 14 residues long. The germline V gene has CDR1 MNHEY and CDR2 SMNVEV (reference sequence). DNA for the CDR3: TGTGCCAGCAGTTTAAGGGCAGAGAACACTGAAGCTTTCTTT. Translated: CASSLRAENTEAFF.

The CDR3 region has the DNA TGTGCCAGCAGCGCTAATTCGTTAAATTCACCCCTCCACTTT. It translates to CASSANSLNSPLHF. The chain employs TRBV11-1 and TRBJ1-6; no firm D call. V was clipped by 5 bases and J by 7 bases, with 12 bases between them. Looked up from germline, CDR1 is SGHAT and CDR2 is FQDESV (reference sequence). There are 14 residues in the CDR3.

The CDR3 here is CASSREGTRSSYNEQFF. In DNA, the CDR3 is TGTGCCAGCAGCCGAGAAGGTACCAGAAGCTCCTACAATGAGCAGTTCTTC. The chain combines TRBV3-1 (or the pseudogene TRBV3-2) with TRBJ2-1, with D unclear. Germline-derived CDR1 and CDR2 are LGHDT and YNNKEL (reference sequence). V was cut by 4 bases and J by 0 bases, with 16 bases left in between. The CDR3 runs 17 residues.

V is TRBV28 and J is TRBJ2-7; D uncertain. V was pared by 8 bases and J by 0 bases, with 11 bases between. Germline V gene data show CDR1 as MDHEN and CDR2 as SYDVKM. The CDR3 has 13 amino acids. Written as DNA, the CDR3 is TGTGCCAGCCTTGACGCGAGCTCCTACGAGCAGTACTTC. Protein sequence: CASLDASSYEQYF.

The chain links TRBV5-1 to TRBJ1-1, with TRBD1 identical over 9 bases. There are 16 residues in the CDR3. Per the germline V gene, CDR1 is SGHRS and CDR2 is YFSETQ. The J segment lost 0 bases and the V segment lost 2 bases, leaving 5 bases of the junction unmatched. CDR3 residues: CASSFFGQGMNTEAFF. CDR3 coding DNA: TGCGCCAGCAGCTTTTTTGGACAGGGGATGAACACTGAAGCTTTCTTT.

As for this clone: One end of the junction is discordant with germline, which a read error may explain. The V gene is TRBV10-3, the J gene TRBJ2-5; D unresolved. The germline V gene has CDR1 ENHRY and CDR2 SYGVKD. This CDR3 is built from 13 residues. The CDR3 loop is CAISEWGQEAQYF. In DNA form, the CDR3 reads TGTGCCATCAGTGAGTGGGGTCAAGAGGCCCAGTACTTC.

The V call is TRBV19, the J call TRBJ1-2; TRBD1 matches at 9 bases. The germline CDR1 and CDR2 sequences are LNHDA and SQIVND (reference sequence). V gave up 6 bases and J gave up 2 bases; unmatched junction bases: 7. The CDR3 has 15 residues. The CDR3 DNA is TGTGCCAGTAGGGAGTCCGGGACAGGGAACTATGGCTACACCTTC. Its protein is CASRESGTGNYGYTF.

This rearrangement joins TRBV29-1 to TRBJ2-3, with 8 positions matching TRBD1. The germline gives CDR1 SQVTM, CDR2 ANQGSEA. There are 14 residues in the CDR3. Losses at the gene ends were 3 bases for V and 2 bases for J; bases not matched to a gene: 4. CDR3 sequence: CSVETGEYTDTQYF. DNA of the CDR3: TGCAGCGTTGAGACAGGGGAGTACACAGATACGCAGTATTTT.

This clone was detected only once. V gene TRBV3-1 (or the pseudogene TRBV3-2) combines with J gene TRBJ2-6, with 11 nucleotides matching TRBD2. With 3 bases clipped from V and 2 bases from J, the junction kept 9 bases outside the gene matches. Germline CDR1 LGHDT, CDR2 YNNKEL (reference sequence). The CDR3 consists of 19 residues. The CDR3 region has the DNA TGTGCCAGCAGCCAGACAAGGGCTAGCGGGAGGACTGGGGCCAACGTCCTGACTTTC. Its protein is CASSQTRASGRTGANVLTF.

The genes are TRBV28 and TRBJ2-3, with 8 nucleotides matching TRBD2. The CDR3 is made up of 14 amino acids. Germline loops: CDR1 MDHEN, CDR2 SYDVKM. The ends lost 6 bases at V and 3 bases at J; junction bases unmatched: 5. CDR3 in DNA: TGTGCCAGCAGCTTAGCGGGGCAGACAGATACGCAGTATTTT. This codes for CASSLAGQTDTQYF.

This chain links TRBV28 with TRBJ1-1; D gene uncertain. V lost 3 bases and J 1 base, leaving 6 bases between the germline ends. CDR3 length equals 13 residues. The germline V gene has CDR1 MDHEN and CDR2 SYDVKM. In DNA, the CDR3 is TGTGCCAGCAGTTTTCAATCGAACACTGAAGCTTTCTTT. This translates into CASSFQSNTEAFF.

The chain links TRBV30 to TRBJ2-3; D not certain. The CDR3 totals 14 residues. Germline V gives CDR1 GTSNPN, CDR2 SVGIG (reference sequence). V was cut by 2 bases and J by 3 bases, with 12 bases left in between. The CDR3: CAWSSLVLTDTQYF. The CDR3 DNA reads TGTGCCTGGAGTTCTCTAGTGCTGACAGATACGCAGTATTTT.

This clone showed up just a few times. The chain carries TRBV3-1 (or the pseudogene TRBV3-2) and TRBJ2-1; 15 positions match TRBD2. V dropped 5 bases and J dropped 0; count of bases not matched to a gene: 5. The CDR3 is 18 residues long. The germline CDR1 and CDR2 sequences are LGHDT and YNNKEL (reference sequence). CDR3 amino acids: CASSTRTSGRGSYNEQFF. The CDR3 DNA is TGTGCCAGCAGCACCCGGACTAGCGGGAGGGGCTCCTACAATGAGCAGTTCTTC.

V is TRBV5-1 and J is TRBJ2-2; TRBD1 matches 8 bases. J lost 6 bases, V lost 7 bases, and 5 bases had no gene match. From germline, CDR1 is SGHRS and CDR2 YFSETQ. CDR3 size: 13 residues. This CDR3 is CASGTGWAGELFF. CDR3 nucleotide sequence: TGCGCCAGCGGGACAGGTTGGGCCGGGGAGCTGTTTTTT.

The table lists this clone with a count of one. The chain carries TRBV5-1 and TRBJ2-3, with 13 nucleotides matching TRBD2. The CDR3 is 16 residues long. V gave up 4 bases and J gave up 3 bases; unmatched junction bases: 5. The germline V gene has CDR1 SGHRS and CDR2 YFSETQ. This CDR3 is CASSAGTSGATDTQYF. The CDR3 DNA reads TGCGCCAGCAGCGCCGGGACTAGCGGGGCTACAGATACGCAGTATTTT.

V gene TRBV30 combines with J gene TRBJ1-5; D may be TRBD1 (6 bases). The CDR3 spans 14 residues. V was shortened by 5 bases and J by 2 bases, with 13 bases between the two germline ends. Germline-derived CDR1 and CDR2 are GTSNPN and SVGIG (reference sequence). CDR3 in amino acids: CAWGYRAGNQPQHF. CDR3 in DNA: TGTGCCTGGGGCTACAGGGCGGGCAATCAGCCCCAGCATTTT.